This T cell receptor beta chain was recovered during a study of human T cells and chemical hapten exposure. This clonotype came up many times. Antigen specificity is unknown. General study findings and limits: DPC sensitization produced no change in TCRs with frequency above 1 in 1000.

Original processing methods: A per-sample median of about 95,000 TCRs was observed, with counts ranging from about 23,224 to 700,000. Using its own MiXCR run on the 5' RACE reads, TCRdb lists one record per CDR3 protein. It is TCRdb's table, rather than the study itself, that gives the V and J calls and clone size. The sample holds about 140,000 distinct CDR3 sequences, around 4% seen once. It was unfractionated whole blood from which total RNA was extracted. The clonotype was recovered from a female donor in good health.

CDR3 residues: CASTRGPLDTQYF. The CDR3 nucleotides are TGTGCCAGCACGAGGGGACCCCTCGATACGCAGTATTTT. This chain links TRBV27 with TRBJ2-3; D may correspond to TRBD1 or TRBD2 (5 bases each). With 7 bases removed from V and 6 bases from J, the gap between germline ends came to 14 bases. The germline gives CDR1 MNHEY, CDR2 SMNVEV (reference sequence). This CDR3 region has 13 residues.